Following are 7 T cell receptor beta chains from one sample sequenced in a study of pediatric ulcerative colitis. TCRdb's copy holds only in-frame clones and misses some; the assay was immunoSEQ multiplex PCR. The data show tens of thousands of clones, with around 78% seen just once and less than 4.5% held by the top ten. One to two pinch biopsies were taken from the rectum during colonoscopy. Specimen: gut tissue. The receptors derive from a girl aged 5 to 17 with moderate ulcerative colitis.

CDR3 protein: CASSLEHLFTDTQYF. The CDR3, as DNA: TGTGCCAGCAGCTTGGAACATCTCTTCACAGATACGCAGTATTTT. The chain joins TRBV5-6 to TRBJ2-3; D not resolved. With 0 bases removed from V and 2 bases from J, the gap between germline ends came to 10 bases. The CDR3 runs to 15 residues. Germline CDR1 is SGHDT and CDR2 is YYEEEE.

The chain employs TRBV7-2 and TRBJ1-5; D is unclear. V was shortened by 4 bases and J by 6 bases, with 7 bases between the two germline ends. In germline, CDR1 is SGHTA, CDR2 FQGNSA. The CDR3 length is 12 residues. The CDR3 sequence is CASSSSGQPQHF. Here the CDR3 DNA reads TGTGCCAGCAGCTCTTCAGGTCAGCCCCAGCATTTT.

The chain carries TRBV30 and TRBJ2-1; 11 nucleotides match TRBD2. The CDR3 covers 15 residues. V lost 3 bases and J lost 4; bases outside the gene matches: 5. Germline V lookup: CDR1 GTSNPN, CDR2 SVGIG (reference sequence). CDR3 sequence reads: CAWRGGLAEYNEQFF. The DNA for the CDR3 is TGTGCCTGGAGGGGGGGACTAGCGGAGTACAATGAGCAGTTCTTC.

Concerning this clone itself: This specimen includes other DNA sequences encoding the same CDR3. CDR3 in amino acids: CASSPPGTPYEQYF. CDR3 in DNA: TGTGCCAGCTCACCACCCGGGACACCCTACGAGCAGTACTTC. The V call is TRBV18, the J call TRBJ2-7; tentatively, D is TRBD1 (6 bases). Trimming removed 0 bases from V and 2 bases from J, with 8 bases in between. Per the germline V gene, CDR1 is KGHSH and CDR2 is LQKENI. The CDR3 contains 14 residues.

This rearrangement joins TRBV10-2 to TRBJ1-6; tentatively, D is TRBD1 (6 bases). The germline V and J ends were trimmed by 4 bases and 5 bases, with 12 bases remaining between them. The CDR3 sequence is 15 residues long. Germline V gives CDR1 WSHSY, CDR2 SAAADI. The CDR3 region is CASSAFTGHNSPLHF. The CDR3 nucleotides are TGCGCCAGCAGTGCATTTACAGGGCATAATTCACCCCTCCACTTT.

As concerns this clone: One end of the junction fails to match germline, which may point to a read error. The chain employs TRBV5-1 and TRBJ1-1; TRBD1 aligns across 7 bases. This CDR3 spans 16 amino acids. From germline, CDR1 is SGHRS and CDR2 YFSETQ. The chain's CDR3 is CVSSLVPGQRNTEAFF. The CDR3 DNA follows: TGCGTCAGCAGCTTGGTCCCGGGACAGCGGAACACTGAAGCTTTCTTT. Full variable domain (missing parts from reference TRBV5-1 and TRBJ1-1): KAGVTQTPRYLIKTRGQQVTLSCSPISGHRSVSWYQQTPGQGLQFLFEYFSETQRNKGNFPGRFSGRQFSNSRSEMNVSTLELGDSALYLCVSSLVPGQRNTEAFFGQGTRLTVV.

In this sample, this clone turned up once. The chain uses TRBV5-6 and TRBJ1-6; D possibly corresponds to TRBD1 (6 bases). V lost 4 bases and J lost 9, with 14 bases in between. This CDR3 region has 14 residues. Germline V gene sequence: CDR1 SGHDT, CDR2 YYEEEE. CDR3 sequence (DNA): TGTGCCAGCAGCCGGAACAGGGCAAGTTCACCCCTCCACTTT. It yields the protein CASSRNRASSPLHF. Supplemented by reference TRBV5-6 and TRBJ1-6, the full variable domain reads DAGVTQSPTHLIKTRGQQVTLRCSPKSGHDTVSWYQQALGQGPQFIFQYYEEEERQRGNFPDRFSGHQFPNYSSELNVNALLLGDSALYLCASSRNRASSPLHFGNGTRLTVT.